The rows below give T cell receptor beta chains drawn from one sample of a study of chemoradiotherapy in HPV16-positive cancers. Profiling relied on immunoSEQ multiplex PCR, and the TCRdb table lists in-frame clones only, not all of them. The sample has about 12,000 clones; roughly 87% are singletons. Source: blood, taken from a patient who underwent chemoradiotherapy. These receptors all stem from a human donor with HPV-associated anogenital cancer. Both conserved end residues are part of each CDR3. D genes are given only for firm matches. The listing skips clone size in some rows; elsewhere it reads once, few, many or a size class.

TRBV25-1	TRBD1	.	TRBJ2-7	CASSAFGQVAYEQYF	TGTGCCAGCAGTGCCTTCGGACAGGTGGCCTACGAGCAGTACTTC
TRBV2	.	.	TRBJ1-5	CASSEVVGAPQHF	TGTGCCAGCAGTGAAGTTGTAGGAGCGCCCCAGCATTTT
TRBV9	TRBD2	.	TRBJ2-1	CASSVTSGRGNEQFF	TGTGCCAGCAGCGTTACTAGCGGGAGGGGGAATGAGCAGTTCTTC
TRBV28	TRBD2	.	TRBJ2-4	CASSGHTSGSNIQYF	TGTGCCAGCAGTGGCCACACTAGCGGGAGTAACATTCAGTACTTC
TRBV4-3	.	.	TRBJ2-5	CASSQEILRETQYF	TGCGCCAGCAGCCAAGAGATCCTACGAGAGACCCAGTACTTC
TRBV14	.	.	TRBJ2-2	CASSLEWDTGELFF	TGTGCCAGCAGCTTGGAGTGGGACACCGGGGAGCTGTTTTTT
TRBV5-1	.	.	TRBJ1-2	CASSLGSGNYGYTF	TGCGCCAGCAGCTTGGGCTCTGGCAACTATGGCTACACCTTC
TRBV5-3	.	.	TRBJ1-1	CDTAARGCHTEAFF	TGTGACACGGCGGCGCGGGGGTGCCACACTGAAGCTTTCTTT
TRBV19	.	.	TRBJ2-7	CASSPWAGTTYEQYF	TGTGCCAGTAGCCCCTGGGCGGGGACCACCTACGAGCAGTACTTC
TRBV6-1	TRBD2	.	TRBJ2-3	CASRVGGAVDTQYF	TGTGCCAGCAGGGTCGGGGGGGCCGTGGATACGCAGTATTTT
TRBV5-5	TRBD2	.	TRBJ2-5	CASSFLASGTSFQETQYF	TGTGCCAGCAGCTTCTTGGCCTCCGGGACTAGCTTCCAAGAGACCCAGTACTTC
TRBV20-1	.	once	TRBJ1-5	CRAEVHGTSHF	TGCAGGGCAGAGGTACACGGGACGTCGCATTTT
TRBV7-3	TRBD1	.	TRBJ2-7	CASSRDRGSYEQYF	TGTGCCAGCAGTCGGGACAGGGGATCCTACGAGCAGTACTTC
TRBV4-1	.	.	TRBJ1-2	CASSQARGEENTF	TGCGCCAGCAGCCAAGCTCGGGGGGAGGAGAACACCTTC
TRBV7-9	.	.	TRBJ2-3	CASSLDPENTDTQYF	TGTGCCAGCAGCTTAGACCCGGAAAACACAGATACGCAGTATTTT
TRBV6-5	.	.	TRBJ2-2	CASSYSRTLNTGELFF	TGTGCCAGCAGTTACTCTCGGACGCTGAACACCGGGGAGCTGTTTTTT
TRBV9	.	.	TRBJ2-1	CASSVASSYNEQFF	TGTGCCAGCAGCGTAGCAAGCTCCTACAATGAGCAGTTCTTC
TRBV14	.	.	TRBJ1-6	CASRNSQNSPLHF	TGTGCCAGCAGAAACAGCCAAAATTCACCCCTCCACTTT
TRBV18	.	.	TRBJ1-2	CASSPRTASGYTF	TGTGCCAGCTCACCCCGGACAGCCTCTGGCTACACCTTC
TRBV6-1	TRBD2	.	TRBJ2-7	CASSEAGRGGEYEQYF	TGTGCCAGCAGTGAAGCGGGGAGGGGTGGGGAATACGAGCAGTACTTC
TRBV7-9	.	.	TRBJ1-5	CASSLTAQEAQHF	TGTGCCAGCAGCCTGACAGCGCAAGAAGCCCAGCATTTT
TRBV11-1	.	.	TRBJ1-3	CASSLNRGRGLSGNTIYF	TGTGCCAGCAGCTTAAACCGTGGAAGAGGCCTCTCTGGAAACACCATATATTTT
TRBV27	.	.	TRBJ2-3	CASSRDWGTDTQYF	TGTGCCAGCAGCCGGGACTGGGGCACAGATACGCAGTATTTT
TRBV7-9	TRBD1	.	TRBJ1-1	CASSWTGNTEAFF	TGTGCCAGCAGTTGGACAGGGAACACTGAAGCTTTCTTT
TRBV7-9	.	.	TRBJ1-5	CASSLVTGLRNQPQHF	TGTGCCAGCAGCTTAGTTACGGGATTACGCAATCAGCCCCAGCATTTT
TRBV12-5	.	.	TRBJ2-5	CASGHGTPGGTQYF	TGTGCTAGTGGTCACGGGACGCCCGGGGGTACCCAGTACTTC
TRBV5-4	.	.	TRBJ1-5	CASSLAGNQPQHF	TGTGCCAGCAGCTTGGCCGGCAATCAGCCCCAGCATTTT
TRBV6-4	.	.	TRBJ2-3	CASSDSQGTDTQYF	TGTGCCAGCAGTGACTCGCAGGGCACAGATACGCAGTATTTT
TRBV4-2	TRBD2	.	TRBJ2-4	CASSQDGTSGLDIQYF	TGTGCCAGCAGCCAAGATGGCACTAGCGGTTTAGACATTCAGTACTTC
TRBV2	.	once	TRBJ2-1	CASGWGGGGMSEQFF	TGTGCCAGCGGGTGGGGAGGGGGCGGTATGTCTGAGCAGTTCTTC
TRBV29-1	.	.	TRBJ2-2	CSVYKNTGELFF	TGCAGCGTTTACAAGAACACCGGGGAGCTGTTTTTT